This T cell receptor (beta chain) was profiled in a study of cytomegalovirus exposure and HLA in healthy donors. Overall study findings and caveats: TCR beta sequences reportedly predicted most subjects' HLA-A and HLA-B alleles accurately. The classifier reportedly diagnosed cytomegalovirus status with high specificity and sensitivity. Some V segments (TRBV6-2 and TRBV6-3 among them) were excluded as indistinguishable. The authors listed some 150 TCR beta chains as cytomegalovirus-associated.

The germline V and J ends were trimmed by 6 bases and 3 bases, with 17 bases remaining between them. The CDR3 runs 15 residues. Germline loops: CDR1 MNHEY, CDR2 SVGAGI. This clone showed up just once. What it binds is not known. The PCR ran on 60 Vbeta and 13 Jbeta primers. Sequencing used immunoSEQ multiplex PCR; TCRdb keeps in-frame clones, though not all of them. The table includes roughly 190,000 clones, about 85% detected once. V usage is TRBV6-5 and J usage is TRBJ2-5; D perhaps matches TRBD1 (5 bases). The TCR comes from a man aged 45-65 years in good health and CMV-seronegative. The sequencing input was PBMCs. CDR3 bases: TGTGCCAGCAGCTCAGACAGCTCGCGTAAAGAGACCCAGTACTTC. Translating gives CASSSDSSRKETQYF.